This T cell receptor beta chain was observed in a study of blood T cell repertoires in COVID-19. Across the whole study: Collection of acute and convalescent COVID-19 samples took place in the United States, Italy and Spain. From T cells, B-cell-depleted T cells, or PBMCs came the material, which was cDNA or gDNA.

This clone showed up just a few times. In the original processing: Estimation of nucleated cell counts was performed using reference gene primer amplification. The assay was immunoSEQ multiplex PCR, and TCRdb's table has in-frame clones only and misses some. The V and J calls and clone size are taken from that table; D and trimming were inferred from the DNA. The sample yields roughly 280,000 clones, around 90% seen once. The length of the CDR3 is 13 residues. Per the germline V gene, CDR1 is SGHTA and CDR2 is FQGNSA. The specimen sequenced was peripheral blood. The sequence came from a woman in her forties or fifties who had recovered from COVID-19. The chain joins TRBV7-2 to TRBJ2-2; tentatively, D is TRBD2 (6 bases). The CDR3 sequence: CAFGRGNTGELFF. For the CDR3, the DNA is TGTGCATTTGGGCGGGGGAACACCGGGGAGCTGTTTTTT.